These 10 T cell receptor beta chains originate from one sample sequenced in a study of identical twins. TCRdb recomputed calls from the 5' RACE reads with MiXCR, one row per CDR3 protein. There are 640,000 or so distinct CDR3 sequences in the sample; over 5% occur only once, and about 2% lies in the top ten. Sequences were obtained from naive T cells sorted from blood. All receptors derive from a young man in good health.

This clonotype was observed at least ten times. V and J are TRBV4-3 and TRBJ2-1; the match to TRBD1 covers 7 bases. There are 17 residues in the CDR3. Losses at the gene ends were 0 bases for V and 0 bases for J; bases not matched to a gene: 5. From germline, CDR1 is LGHNA and CDR2 YSLEER. The CDR3 DNA sequence: TGCGCCAGCAGCCAAGACGGGCACAGGGGCTCCTACAATGAGCAGTTCTTC. Translating it yields CASSQDGHRGSYNEQFF.

This clonotype was counted only a few times. The CDR3 nucleotides read TGCAGCGTTGAACCCTGGCAGGGGAACACTGAAGCTTTCTTT. Translated, it gives CSVEPWQGNTEAFF. V is TRBV29-1 and J is TRBJ1-1, with D maybe TRBD1 (5 bases). This CDR3 comprises 14 residues. Per the germline V gene, CDR1 is SQVTM and CDR2 is ANQGSEA. V dropped 2 bases and J dropped 1 base, with 11 bases sitting between them.

The chain employs TRBV18 and TRBJ2-7; 7 bases are shared with TRBD2. Germline V lookup: CDR1 KGHSH, CDR2 LQKENI. V trimming: 2 bases; J trimming: 5 bases; junction bases outside the gene matches: 9. The length of the CDR3 is 15 residues. As DNA, the CDR3 is TGTGCCAGCTCACCAGAGGGGAGGGCCTTCGACGAGCAGTACTTC. Protein sequence: CASSPEGRAFDEQYF. Drawing the rest from reference TRBV18 and TRBJ2-7, the complete variable domain is NAGVMQNPRHLVRRRGQEARLRCSPMKGHSHVYWYRQLPEEGLKFMVYLQKENIIDESGMPKERFSAEFPKEGPSILRIQQVVRGDSAAYFCASSPEGRAFDEQYFGPGTRLTVT.

This clonotype showed up many times. The chain is built from TRBV12-3 or TRBV12-4 and TRBJ2-5; D call uncertain. The CDR3 length is 16 residues. V lost 2 bases and J 0 bases, leaving 13 bases between the germline ends. The CDR3 loop is CASSLSGRVYQETQYF. The CDR3 DNA sequence: TGTGCCAGCAGTTTATCCGGTCGGGTATACCAAGAGACCCAGTACTTC.

This clonotype appeared many times. The chain uses TRBV12-3 or TRBV12-4 and TRBJ2-1; D is unclear. This CDR3 region has 13 residues. Deletions cut 6 bases from V and 3 bases from J, with 9 bases between. CDR3 sequence reads: CASSRPDYNEQFF. CDR3 bases: TGTGCCAGCAGCCGCCCAGACTACAATGAGCAGTTCTTC.

J is TRBJ2-3 and V is TRBV7-9, with D perhaps TRBD2 (6 bases). CDR3 length: 16 residues. Germline CDR1 is SEHNR and CDR2 is FQNEAQ (reference sequence). V was trimmed by 5 bases and J by 2 bases, leaving 17 bases between them. CDR3 sequence (DNA): TGTGCCAGCAGCGTCCTTAACGCGGGATCCACAGATACGCAGTATTTT. This gives the protein CASSVLNAGSTDTQYF. Drawing the rest from reference TRBV7-9 and TRBJ2-3, the complete variable domain is DTGVSQNPRHKITKRGQNVTFRCDPISEHNRLYWYRQTLGQGPEFLTYFQNEAQLEKSRLLSDRFSAERPKGSFSTLEIQRTEQGDSAMYLCASSVLNAGSTDTQYFGPGTRLTVL.

The table lists this clonotype with a few counts. The genes are TRBV4-2 and TRBJ2-2; D possibly corresponds to TRBD2 (6 bases). CDR1 is LGHNA, CDR2 YNFKEQ, per germline. V was shortened by 3 bases and J by 8 bases, with 13 bases between the two germline ends. This CDR3 comprises 14 residues. In nucleotides, the CDR3 is TGTGCCAGCAGCCAGGACCTGGGGGGAGGGGAGCTGTTTTTT. This sequence encodes CASSQDLGGGELFF.

The chain uses TRBV7-7 and TRBJ2-1; TRBD2 agrees at 9 bases. The CDR3 extends over 15 amino acids. V lost 7 bases and J lost 7; bases outside the gene matches: 11. The germline V gene encodes CDR1 SSHAT and CDR2 FNYEAQ (reference sequence). As DNA, the CDR3 is TGTGCCAGCACTCCTGGAGCGGGGGGCTTAAATGAGCAGTTCTTC. Translation gives CASTPGAGGLNEQFF.

This clonotype was observed many times. V gene TRBV29-1 combines with J gene TRBJ2-2; a possible D gene is TRBD1 (6 bases). Per germline, CDR1 SQVTM and CDR2 ANQGSEA. The CDR3 is made up of 14 amino acids. V was clipped by 7 bases and J by 0 bases, with 12 bases between them. This chain's CDR3 is CSARQVSNTGELFF. The CDR3 DNA reads TGCAGCGCCCGACAGGTCTCGAACACCGGGGAGCTGTTTTTT.

The sample holds many counts of this clonotype. V is TRBV4-1 and J is TRBJ2-2; D not certain. V lost 0 bases, J lost 4 bases, and 15 bases lay in between. Germline CDR1 MGHRA, CDR2 YSYEKL. The CDR3 has 17 residues. The CDR3 loop is CASSQEKGPWGTGELFF. In DNA form, the CDR3 reads TGCGCCAGCAGCCAAGAAAAGGGCCCTTGGGGCACCGGGGAGCTGTTTTTT.